This record covers a single TCR beta chain. Antigen specificity is unknown. Germline values: CDR1 SGHRS, CDR2 YFSETQ. With V trimmed by 0 bases and J by 2 bases, 5 bases remained unmatched. This CDR3 contains 16 residues. One heparinised draw, averaging about 116 mL, was taken per donor. Each of the CD4+ naive, central memory, regulatory and stem cell-like memory populations was sorted via CD45RO/CCR7/CD25/CD127/CD95/CD27. The source of the sample is a study of beta chain features in type 1 diabetes. Whole-study findings and limits: Researchers report that Type 1 diabetes patients had moderately but significantly shorter TCRB CDR3s across all four CD4+ subsets. Healthy donors had naive, central memory and Treg TCRB repertoires that appeared less similar than those seen among patients.

Reverse transcription of all isolated RNA meant that expressed TCRB transcripts were sequenced. The table came from immunoSEQ multiplex PCR; TCRdb's copy has only in-frame clones and leaves some out. The table has about 650,000 clones, 9.5% to 15% seen once. The clonotype was recovered from a man aged 30-40 years with type 1 diabetes. The chain combines TRBV5-1 with TRBJ2-3; 8 positions agree with TRBD2. Sequenced sample: naive CD4+ T cells from blood. CDR3 DNA: TGCGCCAGCAGCTTGGCCTCGGGGGGGCCCACAGATACGCAGTATTTT. This codes for CASSLASGGPTDTQYF.